These 23 T cell receptor beta chains came from one sample sequenced in a study of regulatory dendritic cells for organ transplantation. Assay used: immunoSEQ multiplex PCR; TCRdb lists only in-frame clones, some missing. The table has around 29,000 clones, approximately 77% seen once. Material for sequencing was naive CD8+ T cells from blood. The subset is: CD45RA+ naive T cells. These TCRs come from a human donor in good health.

The chain uses TRBV18 and TRBJ2-7; a weak D match, TRBD1 (6 bases). V was shortened by 8 bases and J by 1 base, with 15 bases between the two germline ends. This CDR3 is built from 14 residues. Germline loops: CDR1 KGHSH, CDR2 LQKENI. CDR3 sequence: CASHPGTKSYEQYF. CDR3 DNA: TGTGCCAGCCATCCCGGGACAAAATCCTACGAGCAGTACTTC.

The chain carries TRBV9 and TRBJ1-3; 9 positions agree with TRBD1. CDR1 is SGDLS and CDR2 is YYNGEE in the germline V gene. The CDR3 runs to 15 residues. V trimming: 0 bases; J trimming: 8 bases; junction bases outside the gene matches: 6. The CDR3 sequence is CASSVDETGGYTIYF. The DNA of the CDR3 is TGTGCCAGCAGCGTAGATGAGACAGGGGGATACACCATATATTTT.

The J gene is TRBJ2-1, the V gene TRBV11-2; possibly TRBD2 for D (6 bases). The CDR3 length is 15 residues. Per the germline V gene, CDR1 is SGHAT and CDR2 is FQNNGV. The ends were cut back, 4 bases at V and 7 bases at J, with 17 bases in the middle. The CDR3 sequence: CASSSLGRGGNEQFF. The CDR3 DNA follows: TGTGCCAGCAGCTCCTTGGGGCGGGGTGGGAATGAGCAGTTCTTC.

The chain joins TRBV29-1 to TRBJ2-5, with D tentatively TRBD1 (6 bases). V lost 7 bases, J lost 3 bases, and 18 bases lay in between. This CDR3 region has 14 residues. CDR1 and CDR2 from the germline V gene are SQVTM and ANQGSEA. The CDR3, as DNA: TGCAGCGGAGCGACAGGTCGAAGTAAAGAGACCCAGTACTTC. As protein: CSGATGRSKETQYF.

This chain links TRBV4-1 with TRBJ2-7, with 8 bases that match TRBD1. V lost 0 bases and J lost 5; bases outside the gene matches: 12. Germline V lookup: CDR1 MGHRA, CDR2 YSYEKL. The CDR3 covers 17 residues. DNA of the CDR3: TGCGCCAGCAGCCAAGAAGGTTCGACAGGGGCGTTCCACGAGCAGTACTTC. Its translation is CASSQEGSTGAFHEQYF.

The chain uses TRBV4-3 and TRBJ2-2, with D tentatively TRBD1 (6 bases). V was pared by 0 bases and J by 3 bases, with 11 bases between. Germline V gene sequence: CDR1 LGHNA, CDR2 YSLEER. This CDR3 is 16 amino acids long. CDR3 DNA sequence: TGCGCCAGCAGCCAAGATGGGGCAGGGGACACCGGGGAGCTGTTTTTT. Its translation is CASSQDGAGDTGELFF.

The chain uses TRBV19 and TRBJ1-6; 7 bases fit TRBD1. Trimming at V came to 3 bases and at J to 8 bases, leaving 10 bases not matched to a gene. From germline, CDR1 is LNHDA and CDR2 SQIVND (reference sequence). The CDR3 runs to 16 residues. The CDR3 DNA sequence: TGTGCCAGTAGTATTGACAGGGAGCAAGTTTATTCACCCCTCCACTTT. This translates into CASSIDREQVYSPLHF.

This chain joins TRBV9 and TRBJ2-3; TRBD2 agrees at 8 bases. CDR1 is SGDLS, CDR2 YYNGEE, per germline. This CDR3 has 14 amino acids. The trim removed 4 bases at V and 4 bases at J, leaving 5 bases unmatched. The CDR3 region is CASSPGREADTQYF. The CDR3 nucleotides are TGTGCCAGCAGCCCCGGGAGGGAGGCAGATACGCAGTATTTT.

The chain carries TRBV2 and TRBJ2-3; 10 bases agree with TRBD2. Trimming at V came to 5 bases and at J to 0 bases, leaving 2 bases not matched to a gene. This CDR3 comprises 15 residues. The germline V gene encodes CDR1 SNHLY and CDR2 FYNNEI. The CDR3 coding sequence is TGTGCCAGCAGTACACTAGCGGGGAGCACAGATACGCAGTATTTT. Protein sequence: CASSTLAGSTDTQYF. Complete variable domain (other parts from reference TRBV2 and TRBJ2-3): EPEVTQTPSHQVTQMGQEVILRCVPISNHLYFYWYRQILGQKVEFLVSFYNNEISEKSEIFDDQFSVERPDGSNFTLKIRSTKLEDSAMYFCASSTLAGSTDTQYFGPGTRLTVL.

J is TRBJ1-6 and V is TRBV27; 7 nucleotides align to TRBD1. CDR1 and CDR2 from the germline V gene are MNHEY and SMNVEV (reference sequence). J was trimmed by 8 bases and V by 3 bases; bases with no gene match: 10. There are 16 residues in the CDR3. The CDR3 DNA is TGTGCCAGCAGTTTGCGCTTTCGACAGGGATATTCACCCCTCCACTTT. Translated: CASSLRFRQGYSPLHF.

This clone was picked up one time. The gene calls are TRBV4-1 and TRBJ2-1; a weak D match, TRBD2 (5 bases). Trimming removed 4 bases at V and 8 bases at J, with 18 bases between. Germline CDR1 MGHRA, CDR2 YSYEKL. CDR3 length: 15 residues. CDR3 sequence (DNA): TGCGCCAGCAGCCTCGGGTCCCTAGGAGGCCATGAGCAGTTCTTC. Translation: CASSLGSLGGHEQFF.

V is TRBV5-6 and J is TRBJ2-7, with 9 bases matching TRBD1. CDR1 is SGHDT and CDR2 is YYEEEE in the germline V gene. The junction had 11 bases not matched to a gene; V was cut back by 4 bases and J by 0 bases. The CDR3 spans 17 residues. The CDR3 loop reads CASSLTGTGLGSYEQYF. The DNA for the CDR3 is TGTGCCAGCAGCCTCACCGGGACAGGGTTGGGCTCCTACGAGCAGTACTTC.

This chain connects TRBV27 to TRBJ2-5; D might be TRBD2 (6 bases). The CDR3 is made up of 13 amino acids. Looked up from germline, CDR1 is MNHEY and CDR2 is SMNVEV (reference sequence). V dropped 4 bases and J dropped 5 bases, with 11 bases sitting between them. This CDR3 reads CASSSRGGETQYF. The CDR3 DNA sequence: TGTGCCAGCAGTTCTCGTGGGGGGGAGACCCAGTACTTC.

The rearrangement uses TRBV27 and TRBJ1-1; 9 bases map to TRBD1. V lost 2 bases and J lost 3; bases outside the gene matches: 7. The V gene's germline CDR1 is MNHEY and CDR2 SMNVEV (reference sequence). The CDR3 covers 16 residues. In nucleotides, the CDR3 is TGTGCCAGCAGTTTAGATAGGACAGGGGTGGACACTGAAGCTTTCTTT. It codes for CASSLDRTGVDTEAFF.

This clone occurred a few times. This rearrangement joins TRBV19 to TRBJ1-1; 7 nucleotides agree with TRBD1. J lost 4 bases, V lost 6 bases, and 2 bases had no gene match. The CDR3 runs 12 residues. Germline CDR1 is LNHDA and CDR2 is SQIVND (reference sequence). The CDR3 region is CASRAGGTEAFF. The CDR3 DNA reads as TGTGCCAGTAGGGCAGGGGGCACTGAAGCTTTCTTT.

The J gene is TRBJ2-7, the V gene TRBV15; 7 bases match TRBD1. CDR3 length: 15 amino acids. The J segment lost 5 bases and the V segment lost 0 bases, leaving 7 bases of the junction unmatched. CDR1 and CDR2 (germline): LNHNV, YYDKDF (reference sequence). Here the CDR3 reads CATSRDRSTGNEQYF. The CDR3 DNA is TGTGCCACCAGCAGAGACCGGTCGACAGGGAACGAGCAGTACTTC.

The rearrangement joins TRBV7-8 to TRBJ2-7, with 8 bases matching TRBD1. V lost 4 bases and J lost 5; bases outside the gene matches: 4. Germline CDR1 SGHVS, CDR2 FQNEAQ. The CDR3 runs 13 residues. CDR3 coding DNA: TGTGCCAGCAGCTCGACAGGGGCCCACGAGCAGTACTTC. Translating it yields CASSSTGAHEQYF.

The V and J genes are TRBV5-1 and TRBJ2-1, with D perhaps matching TRBD1 (5 bases). The V gene's germline CDR1 is SGHRS and CDR2 YFSETQ. The ends were cut back, 7 bases at V and 10 bases at J, with 12 bases in the middle. CDR3 length: 11 residues. Here the CDR3 DNA reads TGCGCCAGCTCAGGGCCGGCCGAGCAGTTCTTC. It translates to CASSGPAEQFF.

The V gene is TRBV7-9, the J gene TRBJ1-2; D perhaps matches TRBD1 (6 bases). The germline CDR1 and CDR2 sequences are SEHNR and FQNEAQ (reference sequence). This CDR3 is 13 amino acids long. Trimming pared 3 bases from V and 4 bases from J, leaving 9 bases between. This CDR3 is CASSFGTSYGYTF. The CDR3 DNA reads TGTGCCAGCAGCTTCGGGACAAGCTATGGCTACACCTTC.

V is TRBV11-2 and J is TRBJ2-7; tentative D call: TRBD2 (7 bases). The CDR3 is made up of 13 amino acids. From germline, CDR1 is SGHAT and CDR2 FQNNGV. Trimming cost V 8 bases and J 9 bases, with 20 bases left between them. For the CDR3, the DNA is TGTGCCAGCTTAGGGGGGGCCCTACGACGGCAGTACTTC. It specifies CASLGGALRRQYF.

This chain links TRBV19 with TRBJ2-5, with TRBD1 matching over 11 bases. V lost 3 bases, J lost 4 bases, and 7 bases stayed unmatched. This CDR3 is built from 16 residues. The germline CDR1 and CDR2 sequences are LNHDA and SQIVND (reference sequence). In nucleotides, the CDR3 is TGTGCCAGTAGTATCCCCGGGACAGGGGGTGTAGAGACCCAGTACTTC. It encodes CASSIPGTGGVETQYF.

Regarding this clone: The same CDR3 is also encoded by other DNA sequences in this sample. CDR3 nucleotide sequence: TGTGCCAGTAGTATCGGGACAGGGGGCAATCAGCCCCAGCATTTT. This sequence encodes CASSIGTGGNQPQHF. V is TRBV19 and J is TRBJ1-5; 10 bases line up with TRBD1. CDR1 is LNHDA, CDR2 SQIVND, per germline (reference sequence). V gave up 3 bases and J gave up 2 bases; unmatched junction bases: 1. The CDR3 totals 15 residues.

The rearrangement links TRBV5-6 to TRBJ2-2; D might be TRBD1 (5 bases). Looked up from germline, CDR1 is SGHDT and CDR2 is YYEEEE. The CDR3 has 15 residues. Trimming shortened V by 4 bases and J by 3 bases, and 13 bases separated the two germline ends. Written as DNA, the CDR3 is TGTGCCAGCAGCCCCAGGGTCATCGACACCGGGGAGCTGTTTTTT. Its translation is CASSPRVIDTGELFF.